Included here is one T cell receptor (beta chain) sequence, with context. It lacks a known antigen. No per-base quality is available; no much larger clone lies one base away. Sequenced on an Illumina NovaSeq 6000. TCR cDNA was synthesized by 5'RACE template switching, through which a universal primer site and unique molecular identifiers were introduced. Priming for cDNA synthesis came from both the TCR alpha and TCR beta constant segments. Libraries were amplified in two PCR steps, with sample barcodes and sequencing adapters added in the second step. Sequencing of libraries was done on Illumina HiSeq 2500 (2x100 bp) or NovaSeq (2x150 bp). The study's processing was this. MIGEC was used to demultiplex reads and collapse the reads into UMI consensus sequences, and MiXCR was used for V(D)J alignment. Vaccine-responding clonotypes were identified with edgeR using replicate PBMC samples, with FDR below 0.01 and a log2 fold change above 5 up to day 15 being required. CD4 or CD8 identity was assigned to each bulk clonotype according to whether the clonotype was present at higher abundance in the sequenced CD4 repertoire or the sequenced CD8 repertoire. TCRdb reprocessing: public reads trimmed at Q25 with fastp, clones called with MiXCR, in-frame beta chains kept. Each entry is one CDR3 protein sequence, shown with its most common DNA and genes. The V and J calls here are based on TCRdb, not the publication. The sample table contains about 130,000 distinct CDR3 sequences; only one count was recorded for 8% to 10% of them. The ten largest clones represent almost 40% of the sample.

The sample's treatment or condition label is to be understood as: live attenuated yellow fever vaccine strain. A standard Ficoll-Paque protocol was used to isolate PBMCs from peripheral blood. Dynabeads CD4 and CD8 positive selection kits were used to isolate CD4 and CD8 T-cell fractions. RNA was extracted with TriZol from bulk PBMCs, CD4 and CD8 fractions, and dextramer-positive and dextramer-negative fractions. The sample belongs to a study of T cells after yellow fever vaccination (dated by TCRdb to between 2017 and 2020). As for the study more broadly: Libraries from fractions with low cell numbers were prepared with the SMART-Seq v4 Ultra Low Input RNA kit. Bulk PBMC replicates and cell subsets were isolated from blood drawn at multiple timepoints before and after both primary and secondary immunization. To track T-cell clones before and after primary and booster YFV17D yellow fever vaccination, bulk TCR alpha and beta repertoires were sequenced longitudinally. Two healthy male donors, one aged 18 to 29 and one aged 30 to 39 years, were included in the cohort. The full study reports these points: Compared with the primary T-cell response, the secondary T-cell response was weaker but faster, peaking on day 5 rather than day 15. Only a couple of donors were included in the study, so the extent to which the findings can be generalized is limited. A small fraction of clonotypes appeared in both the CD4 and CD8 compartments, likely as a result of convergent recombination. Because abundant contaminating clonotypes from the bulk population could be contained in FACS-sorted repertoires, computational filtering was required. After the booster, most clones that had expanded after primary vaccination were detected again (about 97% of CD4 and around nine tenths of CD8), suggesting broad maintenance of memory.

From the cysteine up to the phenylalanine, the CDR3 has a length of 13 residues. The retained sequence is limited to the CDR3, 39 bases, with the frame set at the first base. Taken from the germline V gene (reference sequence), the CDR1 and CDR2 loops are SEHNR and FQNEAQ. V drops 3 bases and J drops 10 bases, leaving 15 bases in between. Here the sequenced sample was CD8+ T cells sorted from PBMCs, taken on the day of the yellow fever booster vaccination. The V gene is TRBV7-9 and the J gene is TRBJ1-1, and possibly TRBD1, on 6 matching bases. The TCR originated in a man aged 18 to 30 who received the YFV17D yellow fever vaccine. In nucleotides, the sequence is TGTGCCAGCAGCTTGGCGGGGGGCGTGGGAGCTTTCTTT. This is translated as CASSLAGGVGAFF.